Below, 15 T cell receptor beta chains from the same sample are listed, as sequenced in a study of blood T cell repertoires in COVID-19. Clones were read by immunoSEQ multiplex PCR, and TCRdb kept only the in-frame ones, dropping some. This sample has about 160,000 clones, with more than 80% found just once. The sequencing sample was made of peripheral blood. The source is a man aged 65 to 79 with acute or convalescent COVID-19.

This clone was picked up one time. This chain joins TRBV18 and TRBJ1-4; D is possibly TRBD1 (6 bases). Trimming removed 3 bases from V and 3 bases from J, with 14 bases in between. The germline CDR1 and CDR2 sequences are KGHSH and LQKENI. This CDR3 comprises 16 residues. The CDR3 DNA is TGTGCCAGCTCACCGCGGGGGCAGGGATCTAATGAAAAACTGTTTTTT. Protein sequence: CASSPRGQGSNEKLFF.

The chain uses TRBV4-1 and TRBJ2-7, with TRBD2 identical over 9 bases. The CDR3 sequence is 15 residues long. CDR1 and CDR2 (germline): MGHRA, YSYEKL. Trimming cost V 1 base and J 3 bases; bases outside gene matches: 4. In DNA form, the CDR3 reads TGCGCCAGCAGCCAAGCGGGACTAGCTATCTACGAGCAGTACTTC. It specifies CASSQAGLAIYEQYF.

The V and J genes are TRBV9 and TRBJ1-2; D unresolved. Per germline, CDR1 SGDLS and CDR2 YYNGEE. The germline V and J ends were trimmed by 9 bases and 4 bases, with 10 bases remaining between them. The CDR3 contains 11 residues. The chain's CDR3 is CATSWLYGYTF. The CDR3, as DNA: TGTGCCACCTCCTGGCTCTATGGCTACACCTTC.

On this clone: Distinct nucleotide sequences in the sample also encode this CDR3. This chain connects TRBV7-9 to TRBJ2-1, with 9 bases fitting TRBD2. Looked up from germline, CDR1 is SEHNR and CDR2 is FQNEAQ (reference sequence). This CDR3 is built from 18 residues. V shed 7 bases and J 9 bases; nucleotides not matched to a gene: 22. The CDR3 nucleotides read TGTGCCAGCACCCGCGGGCGGTGGGCGGGGGGGCCGCGAACTGAGCAGTTCTTC. Translated, it gives CASTRGRWAGGPRTEQFF.

In this sample, this clone turned up a few times. The rearrangement links TRBV30 to TRBJ1-2; 7 bases align to TRBD1. The trim removed 2 bases at V and 7 bases at J, leaving 10 bases unmatched. The length of the CDR3 is 14 residues. Germline-derived CDR1 and CDR2 are GTSNPN and SVGIG (reference sequence). This chain's CDR3 is CAWSRSGQAGGYTF. CDR3 DNA: TGTGCCTGGAGTCGGTCTGGACAGGCGGGTGGCTACACCTTC.

The V call is TRBV5-1, the J call TRBJ1-5, with 10 bases fitting TRBD1. V trimming: 5 bases; J trimming: 7 bases; junction bases outside the gene matches: 9. CDR1 is SGHRS and CDR2 is YFSETQ in the germline V gene. The CDR3 is 15 residues long. CDR3: CASSSRDRGSQPQHF. CDR3 sequence (DNA): TGCGCCAGCAGTTCCCGGGACAGGGGTTCACAGCCCCAGCATTTT.

The rearrangement uses TRBV6-5 and TRBJ1-3; D gene unclear. The CDR3 is 12 residues long. Germline assignment: CDR1 MNHEY and CDR2 SVGAGI. Trimming took 6 bases from V and 1 from J, leaving 4 bases between them. CDR3 residues: CASRSSGNTIYF. CDR3 nucleotides: TGTGCCAGCAGGTCATCTGGAAACACCATATATTTT.

This clone was found once. The chain recombines TRBV27 with TRBJ1-2; TRBD1 aligns across 7 bases. Unmatched junction bases numbered 10, after V lost 5 bases and J lost 7 bases. There are 14 residues in the CDR3. CDR1 is MNHEY, CDR2 SMNVEV, per germline (reference sequence). The CDR3 bases are TGTGCCAGCAGTCCAGTGACAGGGATAGGTGGCTACACCTTC. Its protein product is CASSPVTGIGGYTF.

The V and J genes are TRBV7-2 and TRBJ2-7; D is ambiguous. Germline CDR1 reads SGHTA; CDR2 reads FQGNSA. The CDR3 length is 12 residues. V shed 3 bases and J shed 3 bases, with 6 bases lying between them. The CDR3 spells CASSFHGYEQYF. CDR3 in DNA: TGTGCCAGCAGCTTTCACGGCTACGAGCAGTACTTC.

This sequence joins TRBV6-5 and TRBJ1-6; D ambiguous. V gave up 2 bases and J gave up 8 bases, with 7 bases separating them. Germline CDR1 MNHEY, CDR2 SVGAGI. The CDR3 is made up of 13 amino acids. Written as DNA, the CDR3 is TGTGCCAGCAGTTACGTCCTTTATTCACCCCTCCACTTT. Translating gives CASSYVLYSPLHF.

The genes are TRBV6-2 or TRBV6-3 and TRBJ2-1; the D gene is possibly TRBD2 (5 bases). The V and J ends lost 0 bases and 6 bases respectively, with 18 bases between them. The CDR3 has 17 amino acids. Germline V gene sequence: CDR1 MNHEY, CDR2 SVGEGT. CDR3 coding DNA: TGTGCCAGCAGTTACTCGACGGGATGGGCCCGTCCCAATGAGCAGTTCTTC. Protein product: CASSYSTGWARPNEQFF.

The gene calls are TRBV7-9 and TRBJ1-5, with TRBD1 as a possible D gene (6 bases). Germline-derived CDR1 and CDR2 are SEHNR and FQNEAQ (reference sequence). The CDR3 is 15 residues long. Trimming removed 5 bases from V and 7 bases from J, with 18 bases in between. The CDR3 loop is CASSAVGGAGQPQHF. CDR3 coding DNA: TGTGCCAGCAGCGCCGTAGGGGGGGCCGGACAGCCCCAGCATTTT.

The chain employs TRBV27 and TRBJ1-5; 8 nucleotides line up with TRBD1. The CDR3 is made up of 16 amino acids. The J segment lost 2 bases and the V segment lost 6 bases, leaving 9 bases of the junction unmatched. Germline V gene sequence: CDR1 MNHEY, CDR2 SMNVEV (reference sequence). CDR3 sequence (DNA): TGTGCCAGCAGGTCACAGGGGGTAGTTGGCAATCAGCCCCAGCATTTT. Its protein is CASRSQGVVGNQPQHF.

V gene TRBV2 combines with J gene TRBJ2-7, with unresolved D. V dropped 5 bases and J dropped 2 bases, with 16 bases sitting between them. CDR1 is SNHLY, CDR2 FYNNEI, per germline. The CDR3 is 15 amino acids. This CDR3 is CASSPVAVVTYEQYF. The CDR3 DNA is TGTGCCAGCAGTCCCGTCGCAGTCGTCACCTACGAGCAGTACTTC.

With respect to this clone: The same CDR3 also results from other DNA sequences found in this sample. J is TRBJ2-5 and V is TRBV5-6, with 7 bases identical to TRBD1. Germline V gene lookup returns CDR1 SGHDT and CDR2 YYEEEE. V lost 1 base to trimming and J lost 5 bases; unmatched junction nucleotides: 5. CDR3 length equals 14 residues. The CDR3 DNA reads as TGTGCCAGCAGCTTGAGGGGGCTGGGGGAGACCCAGTACTTC. Protein sequence: CASSLRGLGETQYF. Full variable domain (outside the CDR3, taken from reference TRBV5-6 and TRBJ2-5): DAGVTQSPTHLIKTRGQQVTLRCSPKSGHDTVSWYQQALGQGPQFIFQYYEEEERQRGNFPDRFSGHQFPNYSSELNVNALLLGDSALYLCASSLRGLGETQYFGPGTRLLVL.